This T cell receptor beta chain originates from a study of blood T cell repertoires in COVID-19. Study context: The origin of the acute and convalescent COVID-19 samples was the United States, Italy and Spain. PBMCs, B-cell-depleted T cells, or T cells provided the cDNA or gDNA that made up the material.

Using immunoSEQ multiplex PCR, the repertoire was profiled, and TCRdb retains in-frame clones only, with some absent. The table has almost 200,000 clones, 80% to 90% seen once. Germline lookup yields CDR1 MNHEY and CDR2 SVGAGI. The CDR3 is 14 amino acids. V was pared by 6 bases and J by 8 bases, with 10 bases of the junction left unmatched. Categorization into cohorts depended on clinical history that participants reported. Two negative PCRs, clearance, or symptom resolution were required of recovered Cohort 3 donors. The chain joins TRBV6-5 to TRBJ2-1; 7 bases line up with TRBD2. The specimen sequenced was PBMCs or T cells enriched from blood (not recorded which). This clonotype was obtained from a young woman who had recovered from COVID-19. Here the CDR3 DNA reads TGTGCCAGCAGCTGGGGAGAACTAGCGCATGAGCAGTTCTTC. Its protein product is CASSWGELAHEQFF.